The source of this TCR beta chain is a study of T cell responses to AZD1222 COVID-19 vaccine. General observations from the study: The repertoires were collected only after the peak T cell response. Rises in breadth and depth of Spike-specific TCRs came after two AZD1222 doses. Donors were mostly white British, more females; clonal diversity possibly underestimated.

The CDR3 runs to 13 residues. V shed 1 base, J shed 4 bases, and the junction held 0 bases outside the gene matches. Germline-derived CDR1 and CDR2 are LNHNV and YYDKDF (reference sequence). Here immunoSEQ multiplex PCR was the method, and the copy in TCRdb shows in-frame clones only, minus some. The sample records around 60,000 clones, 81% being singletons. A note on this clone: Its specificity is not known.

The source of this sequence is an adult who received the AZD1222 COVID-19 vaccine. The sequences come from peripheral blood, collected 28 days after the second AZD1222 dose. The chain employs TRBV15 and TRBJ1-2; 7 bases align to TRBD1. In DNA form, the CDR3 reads TGTGCCACCAGCAGAGGACAGGGCTATGGCTACACCTTC. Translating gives CATSRGQGYGYTF.